One and the same sample provided the 18 T cell receptor beta chains below, sequenced in a study of T cells after posttransplantation cyclophosphamide. Generated by immunoSEQ multiplex PCR, the TCRdb table keeps only in-frame clones and is missing some. Found here are around 24,000 clones, no singletons; the ten largest cover approximately 6.3%. The specimen sequenced was PBMCs. These receptors were taken from a woman aged 55-70 years in good health, CMV-negative, and a related stem cell transplant donor.

This clone has at least ten counts. The V and J genes are TRBV11-2 and TRBJ2-5; 11 bases match TRBD2. The germline gives CDR1 SGHAT, CDR2 FQNNGV. The trim removed 0 bases at V and 5 bases at J, leaving 8 bases unmatched. This CDR3 is 17 amino acids long. CDR3 in DNA: TGTGCCAGCAGCTTAGAGGTACTAGCGGGAGTACGGGAGACCCAGTACTTC. Protein: CASSLEVLAGVRETQYF.

This clone was detected many times. The rearrangement joins TRBV11-2 to TRBJ2-2; 9 bases are shared with TRBD2. Germline loops: CDR1 SGHAT, CDR2 FQNNGV. The CDR3 length is 15 residues. V lost 5 bases to trimming and J lost 6 bases; unmatched junction nucleotides: 7. CDR3 nucleotides: TGTGCCAGCAGCCGTGATAGCGGGAGTCCCGGGGAGCTGTTTTTT. Its translation is CASSRDSGSPGELFF.

This clone was recorded many times. J is TRBJ1-4 and V is TRBV13; no definite D call. Germline V lookup: CDR1 PRHDT, CDR2 FYEKMQ (reference sequence). V lost 1 base and J 8 bases, leaving 11 bases between the germline ends. The CDR3 is made up of 14 amino acids. The CDR3 nucleotides are TGTGCCAGCAGCTTAGTAGACTCGAGGGAAAAACTGTTTTTT. Encoded protein: CASSLVDSREKLFF.

The chain employs TRBV7-2 and TRBJ2-5, with TRBD1 matching 7 bases. V gave up 4 bases and J gave up 2 bases; unmatched junction bases: 7. Germline V lookup: CDR1 SGHTA, CDR2 FQGNSA. CDR3 length equals 15 residues. CDR3 DNA sequence: TGTGCCAGCAGCTCACAGGGGTGGGGTCAAGAGACCCAGTACTTC. This translates into CASSSQGWGQETQYF.

This clone was picked up many times. The chain carries TRBV29-1 and TRBJ1-1; D gene ambiguous. CDR3 length: 12 residues. V gave up 7 bases and J gave up 1 base, with 10 bases separating them. Germline V gene sequence: CDR1 SQVTM, CDR2 ANQGSEA. DNA of the CDR3: TGCAGCGCCTGGGCGGGGAACACTGAAGCTTTCTTT. Its protein is CSAWAGNTEAFF.

The chain couples TRBV18 to TRBJ1-2; D unclear. This CDR3 has 13 amino acids. V was shortened by 0 bases and J by 6 bases, with 8 bases between the two germline ends. Germline V gene lookup returns CDR1 KGHSH and CDR2 LQKENI. CDR3 sequence reads: CASSPPTGNGYTF. CDR3 nucleotide sequence: TGTGCCAGCTCACCACCAACCGGGAATGGCTACACCTTC.

This clone was seen at least ten times. The V and J genes are TRBV4-1 and TRBJ2-7; 10 nucleotides agree with TRBD1. The germline V gene has CDR1 MGHRA and CDR2 YSYEKL. This CDR3 is built from 15 residues. Trimming at V came to 2 bases and at J to 2 bases, leaving 3 bases not matched to a gene. DNA for the CDR3: TGCGCCAGCAGCCAAAGGGACAGGGGACCCTACGAGCAGTACGTC. Translated: CASSQRDRGPYEQYV.

This clone was seen at least ten times. V and J are TRBV6-1 and TRBJ2-5; TRBD1 aligns across 8 bases. The CDR3 extends over 15 amino acids. The V gene's germline CDR1 is MNHNS and CDR2 SASEGT. V lost 3 bases, J lost 2 bases, and 5 bases stayed unmatched. This CDR3 is CASSDGQGQQETQYF. CDR3 DNA sequence: TGTGCCAGCAGTGACGGACAGGGACAACAAGAGACCCAGTACTTC.

This clone was found many times. The genes are TRBV7-2 and TRBJ1-5; D is unresolved. This CDR3 has 16 amino acids. Germline assignment: CDR1 SGHTA and CDR2 FQGNSA. The ends were cut back, 1 base at V and 4 bases at J, with 14 bases in the middle. The CDR3 reads CASSLDPPSRNQPQHF. In nucleotides, the CDR3 is TGTGCCAGCAGCTTAGACCCTCCTAGCCGGAATCAGCCCCAGCATTTT.

This clone was counted many times. The chain joins TRBV7-3 to TRBJ2-2, with 7 bases identical to TRBD2. The trim removed 3 bases at V and 2 bases at J, leaving 6 bases unmatched. Germline V lookup: CDR1 SGHTA, CDR2 FQGTGA. The CDR3 sequence is 16 residues long. The CDR3 coding sequence is TGTGCCAGCAGCTTTGGGGCGGGGGTCAACACCGGGGAGCTGTTTTTT. Translating gives CASSFGAGVNTGELFF.

This clone showed up many times. This chain uses TRBV11-2 with TRBJ1-1, with D possibly matching TRBD1 (6 bases). CDR1 is SGHAT and CDR2 is FQNNGV in the germline V gene. V was clipped by 6 bases and J by 0 bases, with 8 bases between them. This CDR3 region has 13 residues. DNA for the CDR3: TGTGCCAGCAGACAGGGAATGAACACTGAAGCTTTCTTT. Residues: CASRQGMNTEAFF.

This clone was observed at least ten times. The rearrangement joins TRBV27 to TRBJ2-1, with D possibly TRBD2 on 6 matching bases. V lost 5 bases to trimming and J lost 2 bases, with 13 bases between them. Looked up from germline, CDR1 is MNHEY and CDR2 is SMNVEV (reference sequence). The CDR3 loop spans 15 amino acids. CDR3 residues: CASSLSGGAYNEQFF. CDR3 in DNA: TGTGCCAGCAGTCTCAGCGGAGGGGCCTACAATGAGCAGTTCTTC.

This clone was found a few times. The V gene is TRBV11-1, the J gene TRBJ2-5; D is possibly TRBD1 (6 bases). The better agreement between TRBJ2-7 and the DNA end casts doubt on the J call. The CDR3 length is 14 residues. CDR1 and CDR2 (germline): SGHAT, FQDESV (reference sequence). The CDR3 nucleotides are TGTGCCAGCAGCCCCAACAGGGTCTCCTACGAGCAGTACTTC. It codes for CASSPNRVSYEQYF.

This clone was counted at least ten times. The chain combines TRBV6-6 with TRBJ2-2, with D unclear. This CDR3 comprises 12 residues. Germline V gives CDR1 MNHNY, CDR2 SVGAGI (reference sequence). Trimming removed 6 bases from V and 6 bases from J, with 8 bases in between. This chain's CDR3 is CASRSIPGELFF. The CDR3 nucleotides read TGTGCCAGCAGGAGCATCCCCGGGGAGCTGTTTTTT.

In its sample, this clone was seen many times. The V gene is TRBV7-8, the J gene TRBJ2-2; 9 nucleotides agree with TRBD2. Germline V lookup: CDR1 SGHVS, CDR2 FQNEAQ. The V and J ends lost 5 bases and 0 bases, in that order; junction bases with no gene match: 10. The CDR3 runs 18 residues. CDR3 nucleotide sequence: TGTGCCAGCAGCCCACGCGCTAGCGGGGCATCGAACACCGGGGAGCTGTTTTTT. This encodes CASSPRASGASNTGELFF.

This clone came up many times. This chain links TRBV7-2 with TRBJ1-6; 8 bases match TRBD1. The CDR3 covers 16 residues. Trimming cost V 5 bases and J 7 bases; bases outside gene matches: 10. Germline V gene sequence: CDR1 SGHTA, CDR2 FQGNSA. The CDR3: CASSRATGGWNSPLHF. In DNA, the CDR3 is TGTGCCAGCAGCCGCGCCACAGGGGGATGGAATTCACCCCTCCACTTT.

This clone has a count of ten or more. This chain connects TRBV7-2 to TRBJ1-1, with TRBD1 matching over 7 bases. Germline CDR1 is SGHTA and CDR2 is FQGNSA. This CDR3 has 12 residues. Trimming at V came to 5 bases and at J to 7 bases, leaving 4 bases not matched to a gene. This chain's CDR3 is CASSQGGVEAFF. The CDR3 DNA reads as TGTGCCAGCAGCCAGGGGGGTGTTGAAGCTTTCTTT.

This clone was seen ten or more times. This rearrangement joins TRBV21-1 to TRBJ2-3; the table's D gene call, TRBD1, was not cross checked with the DNA. TRBV21-1 is classified as a pseudogene. The CDR3 spans 17 residues. CDR3 protein: CASSKAHRTPSTDTQYF. The CDR3 nucleotides read TGTGCCAGCAGCAAAGCGCACAGAACTCCTAGCACAGATACGCAGTATTTT.